This TCR beta chain stems from a study of graft-versus-host responses after intestinal transplantation. Study at large: In this cohort, recipients had multivisceral, liver-intestinal, or isolated intestinal transplants. Uniformly, recipients were administered anti-thymocyte globulin induction with subsequent tacrolimus and steroids for three to four years. General study points: Recipient bone marrow held GvH clones, some seen earlier in ileum or blood.

Clones were sequenced by immunoSEQ multiplex PCR, and TCRdb holds only the in-frame ones, with some missing. The sample records about 96,000 clones, about 90% being singletons. This clone appeared once. What it recognizes is unknown. Sequenced here: unstimulated CD4+ T cells sorted from spleen or lymph node cells, sampled before intestinal transplant. This clonotype originated in a human donor who received an intestinal transplant.

CDR3 sequence: CAWADSYNSPLHF. The CDR3 region has the DNA TGTGCCTGGGCGGACTCCTATAATTCACCCCTCCACTTT. The J gene is TRBJ1-6, the V gene TRBV30; no reliable D call. CDR1 is GTSNPN, CDR2 SVGIG, per germline (reference sequence). Between the trimmed V and J ends, which lost 5 bases and 0 bases, there was a span of 5 bases. The CDR3 has 13 residues.